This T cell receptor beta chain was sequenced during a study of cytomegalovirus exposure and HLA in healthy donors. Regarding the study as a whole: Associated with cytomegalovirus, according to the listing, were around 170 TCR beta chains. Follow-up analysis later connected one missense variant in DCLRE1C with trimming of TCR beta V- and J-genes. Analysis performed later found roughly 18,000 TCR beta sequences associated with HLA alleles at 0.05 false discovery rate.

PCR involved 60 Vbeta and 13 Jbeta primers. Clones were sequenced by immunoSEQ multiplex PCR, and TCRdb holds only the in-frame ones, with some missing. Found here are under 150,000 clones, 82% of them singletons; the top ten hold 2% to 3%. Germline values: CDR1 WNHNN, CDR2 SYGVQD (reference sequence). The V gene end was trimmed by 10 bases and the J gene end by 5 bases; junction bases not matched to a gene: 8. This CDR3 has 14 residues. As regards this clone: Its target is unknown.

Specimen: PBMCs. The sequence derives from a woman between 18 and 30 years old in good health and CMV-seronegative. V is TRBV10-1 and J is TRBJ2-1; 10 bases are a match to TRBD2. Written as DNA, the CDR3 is TGCGCCACCCCCGGGACTAGCGACAACAATGAGCAGTTCTTC. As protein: CATPGTSDNNEQFF.